The 30 T cell receptor beta chains below were found in one sample sequenced in a study of control samples from healthy donors and cancer patients. Sequenced by immunoSEQ multiplex PCR; TCRdb stores in-frame clones only, minus some. The profile covers approximately 120,000 clones, with around nine tenths appearing a single time and less than 9.5% taken by the ten largest. Sequenced sample: blood. The receptors originated from a middle-aged man in good health.

The CDR3 region has the DNA TGTGCCAGCAGCTTAAGGTCTCAGTTTAGGTTTGGCTACACCTTC. This encodes CASSLRSQFRFGYTF. V is TRBV7-2 and J is TRBJ1-2; D unresolved. CDR3 size: 15 residues. V was clipped by 2 bases and J by 7 bases, with 17 bases between them. Germline V gene lookup returns CDR1 SGHTA and CDR2 FQGNSA. Filled out from reference TRBV7-2 and TRBJ1-2, the complete variable domain reads GAGVSQSPSNKVTEKGKDVELRCDPISGHTALYWYRQSLGQGLEFLIYFQGNSAPDKSGLPSDRFSAERTGGSVSTLTIQRTQQEDSAVYLCASSLRSQFRFGYTFGSGTRLTVV.

The gene calls are TRBV2 and TRBJ2-1; 9 nucleotides align to TRBD2. Germline-derived CDR1 and CDR2 are SNHLY and FYNNEI. J lost 6 bases, V lost 4 bases, and 4 bases had no gene match. The length of the CDR3 is 14 residues. The CDR3 DNA sequence: TGTGCCAGCAGTGCCCAGCGGGGGGCCAATGAGCAGTTCTTC. Amino acids: CASSAQRGANEQFF.

The J gene is TRBJ1-6, the V gene TRBV3-1 (or the pseudogene TRBV3-2); D might be TRBD1 (5 bases). Germline CDR1 reads LGHDT; CDR2 reads YNNKEL (reference sequence). This CDR3 is built from 15 residues. Trimming removed 0 bases at V and 4 bases at J, with 7 bases between. CDR3 loop: CASSQEGVYNSPLHF. In nucleotides, the CDR3 is TGTGCCAGCAGCCAAGAGGGGGTATATAATTCACCCCTCCACTTT.

This chain uses TRBV5-1 with TRBJ2-5, with D tentatively TRBD1 (6 bases). The length of the CDR3 is 12 residues. Germline V gene data show CDR1 as SGHRS and CDR2 as YFSETQ. V lost 4 bases to trimming and J lost 5 bases, with 9 bases between them. In DNA, the CDR3 is TGCGCCAGCAGCGGGGGCTTGGAGACCCAGTACTTC. Translation gives CASSGGLETQYF.

The chain couples TRBV5-6 to TRBJ2-6; the D gene could be TRBD1 or TRBD2 (5 bases each). This CDR3 contains 17 residues. The V gene lost 4 bases and the J gene lost 3 bases, with 17 bases spanning the gap. Germline assignment: CDR1 SGHDT and CDR2 YYEEEE. The CDR3 DNA reads as TGTGCCAGCAGCAAGGGACGGCTCGTGGGTGGGGCCAACGTCCTGACTTTC. Protein sequence: CASSKGRLVGGANVLTF. Using reference TRBV5-6 and TRBJ2-6 for the parts outside the CDR3, the full variable domain is DAGVTQSPTHLIKTRGQQVTLRCSPKSGHDTVSWYQQALGQGPQFIFQYYEEEERQRGNFPDRFSGHQFPNYSSELNVNALLLGDSALYLCASSKGRLVGGANVLTFGAGSRLTVL.

The rearrangement links TRBV5-4 to TRBJ1-5, with 8 bases identical to TRBD1. J lost 7 bases, V lost 3 bases, and 3 bases had no gene match. The germline CDR1 and CDR2 sequences are SGHNT and YYREEE (reference sequence). This CDR3 region has 13 residues. The CDR3 bases are TGTGCCAGCAGCTACGACAGGGGACAGCCCCAGCATTTT. The encoded protein is CASSYDRGQPQHF.

The chain uses TRBV6-5 and TRBJ1-3, with a possible D match to TRBD1 (5 bases). The CDR3 is made up of 16 amino acids. Trimming left V 2 bases short and J 2 bases short, with 13 bases between. Germline V gives CDR1 MNHEY, CDR2 SVGAGI. The CDR3 region is CASSYEEWGTGNTIYF. In DNA, the CDR3 is TGTGCCAGCAGTTACGAAGAGTGGGGGACTGGAAACACCATATATTTT.

V usage is TRBV7-9 and J usage is TRBJ1-4, with TRBD1 identical over 7 bases. Losses at the gene ends were 6 bases for V and 7 bases for J; bases not matched to a gene: 17. The germline V gene has CDR1 SEHNR and CDR2 FQNEAQ (reference sequence). CDR3 length: 17 amino acids. The CDR3 region has the DNA TGTGCCAGCAGTCCAACGGGAGGAACAGGGGTGCGTGAAAAACTGTTTTTT. It encodes CASSPTGGTGVREKLFF.

The CDR3, as DNA: TGTGCCAGCTCGGCGCGCGGGGGGGTCACAGATACGCAGTATTTT. Amino acid sequence: CASSARGGVTDTQYF. The rearrangement uses TRBV18 and TRBJ2-3; 9 positions match TRBD2. V was clipped by 6 bases and J by 2 bases; unmatched bases: 6. This CDR3 is built from 15 residues. The germline V gene has CDR1 KGHSH and CDR2 LQKENI.

The chain joins TRBV3-1 (or the pseudogene TRBV3-2) to TRBJ2-1; possibly TRBD1 for D (6 bases). The CDR3 spans 14 residues. The germline V and J ends were trimmed by 0 bases and 12 bases, with 15 bases remaining between them. Germline V gene sequence: CDR1 LGHDT, CDR2 YNNKEL (reference sequence). The CDR3 DNA reads as TGTGCCAGCAGCCAAGATCGCTGGGGGCTAGGGCAGTTCTTC. This encodes CASSQDRWGLGQFF.

The gene calls are TRBV2 and TRBJ2-2; D gene unclear. The CDR3 is made up of 16 amino acids. Germline CDR1 and CDR2: SNHLY and FYNNEI. With 7 bases removed from V and 2 bases from J, the gap between germline ends came to 17 bases. The CDR3 protein is CASKETSPLNTGELFF. The CDR3 DNA is TGTGCCAGCAAAGAGACCTCCCCGCTTAACACCGGGGAGCTGTTTTTT.

A few counts support this clone. The chain has TRBV14 and TRBJ2-5, with 10 nucleotides matching TRBD2. With 0 bases clipped from V and 1 base from J, the junction kept 8 bases outside the gene matches. The length of the CDR3 is 18 residues. CDR1 is SGHDN and CDR2 is FVKESK in the germline V gene. The CDR3 DNA sequence: TGTGCCAGCAGCCAAGATCTTTATCCTAGCGGGGGCCAAGAGACCCAGTACTTC. Protein: CASSQDLYPSGGQETQYF.

The chain uses TRBV14 and TRBJ2-7; D possibly uses TRBD1 or TRBD2 (5 bases each). Germline loops: CDR1 SGHDN, CDR2 FVKESK. With 1 base removed from V and 6 bases from J, the gap between germline ends came to 10 bases. This CDR3 is built from 13 residues. CDR3: CASSQVGGSEQYF. The DNA for the CDR3 is TGTGCCAGCAGCCAAGTTGGGGGATCCGAGCAGTACTTC.

Here the CDR3 reads CASSRGGDTGELFF. The CDR3 DNA is TGTGCCAGTAGTCGGGGGGGAGACACCGGGGAGCTGTTTTTT. The rearrangement joins TRBV19 to TRBJ2-2; TRBD2 agrees at 8 bases. Germline V lookup: CDR1 LNHDA, CDR2 SQIVND (reference sequence). The V and J ends lost 5 bases and 3 bases, in that order; junction bases with no gene match: 2. The CDR3 has 14 residues.

This chain connects TRBV10-1 to TRBJ2-1, with 8 bases identical to TRBD1. Trimming took 5 bases from V and 4 from J; bases not matched to a gene: 7. This CDR3 has 15 amino acids. CDR1 is WNHNN and CDR2 is SYGVQD in the germline V gene (reference sequence). CDR3 sequence: CASSPGTGRYNEQFF. The CDR3 DNA reads as TGCGCCAGCAGTCCTGGGACAGGAAGATACAATGAGCAGTTCTTC.

The V call is TRBV20-1, the J call TRBJ1-5; 10 nucleotides match TRBD1. Germline V gene data show CDR1 as DFQATT and CDR2 as SNEGSKA (reference sequence). The V gene end was trimmed by 3 bases and the J gene end by 5 bases; junction bases not matched to a gene: 7. The CDR3 totals 15 residues. CDR3 loop: CSASLRQGAYQPQHF. The CDR3 coding sequence is TGCAGTGCTAGTCTCAGACAGGGGGCTTATCAGCCCCAGCATTTT.

The chain recombines TRBV27 with TRBJ2-7; no reliable D call. V was shortened by 0 bases and J by 2 bases, with 11 bases between the two germline ends. CDR1 MNHEY and CDR2 SMNVEV come from the germline V gene (reference sequence). This CDR3 has 15 residues. CDR3 nucleotide sequence: TGTGCCAGCAGTTTATCGTGGGCCGAGGCCTACGAGCAGTACTTC. This encodes CASSLSWAEAYEQYF.

CDR3 coding DNA: TGTGCCAGCAGGGAAATAAGGTTGGGAGATACGCAGTATTTT. The encoded protein is CASREIRLGDTQYF. This chain links TRBV11-2 with TRBJ2-3; D gene uncertain. Trimming removed 6 bases from V and 5 bases from J, with 15 bases in between. Germline lookup yields CDR1 SGHAT and CDR2 FQNNGV. The length of the CDR3 is 14 residues.

The chain carries TRBV18 and TRBJ1-1, with 8 bases matching TRBD1. There are 14 residues in the CDR3. Germline loops: CDR1 KGHSH, CDR2 LQKENI. The V and J ends lost 6 bases and 5 bases, in that order; junction bases with no gene match: 8. The CDR3 loop is CASSRQGRETEAFF. Written as DNA, the CDR3 is TGTGCCAGCTCGAGACAGGGGCGAGAGACTGAAGCTTTCTTT.

The chain uses TRBV18 and TRBJ2-3, with 10 bases identical to TRBD2. From germline, CDR1 is KGHSH and CDR2 LQKENI. The CDR3 is 15 residues long. Trimming removed 8 bases from V and 2 bases from J; junction bases left unmatched: 7. The CDR3 coding sequence is TGTGCCAGCGGGCGGACTAGCGGCAACACAGATACGCAGTATTTT. Its translation: CASGRTSGNTDTQYF.

The V call is TRBV7-2, the J call TRBJ1-3; 9 positions match TRBD1. Germline V gene sequence: CDR1 SGHTA, CDR2 FQGNSA. This CDR3 region has 16 residues. V shed 5 bases and J 4 bases; nucleotides not matched to a gene: 9. CDR3 amino acids: CASSLHGTGTGNTIYF. CDR3 nucleotides: TGTGCCAGCAGCCTACATGGGACAGGGACGGGAAACACCATATATTTT.

The chain is built from TRBV19 and TRBJ2-1, with D tentatively TRBD2 (6 bases). Trimming shortened V by 4 bases and J by 8 bases, and 15 bases separated the two germline ends. The germline CDR1 and CDR2 sequences are LNHDA and SQIVND (reference sequence). The CDR3 has 14 residues. The chain's CDR3 is CASSRLGPLDEQFF. CDR3 DNA sequence: TGTGCCAGTAGTAGACTAGGCCCTTTGGATGAGCAGTTCTTC.

The chain couples TRBV5-1 to TRBJ1-1; 12 positions match TRBD1. The junction had 8 bases not matched to a gene; V was cut back by 4 bases and J by 1 base. The germline CDR1 and CDR2 sequences are SGHRS and YFSETQ. This CDR3 contains 17 residues. The CDR3 nucleotides are TGCGCCAGCAGCCCTGTAAGGGACAGGGGGCCGAACACTGAAGCTTTCTTT. This gives the protein CASSPVRDRGPNTEAFF.

V is TRBV2 and J is TRBJ1-6; 7 bases are shared with TRBD1. The V and J ends lost 2 bases and 13 bases, in that order; junction bases with no gene match: 5. The CDR3 has 13 residues. Germline-derived CDR1 and CDR2 are SNHLY and FYNNEI. CDR3 residues: CASSETRTGPLHF. The CDR3 region has the DNA TGTGCCAGCAGTGAAACGCGGACAGGTCCCCTCCACTTT.

The chain employs TRBV6-5 and TRBJ1-6, with D unclear. V lost 0 bases, J lost 10 bases, and 13 bases lay in between. The CDR3 has 15 residues. CDR1 and CDR2 (germline): MNHEY, SVGAGI. Here the CDR3 DNA reads TGTGCCAGCAGTTACTCAAGATTTACGGACTCACCCCTCCACTTT. Translating it yields CASSYSRFTDSPLHF.

The CDR3 spells CATSDLDRQNEQFF. Written as DNA, the CDR3 is TGTGCCACCAGTGACCTGGACCGACAGAATGAGCAGTTCTTC. The rearrangement links TRBV24-1 to TRBJ2-1, with D possibly being TRBD1 (5 bases). The V gene lost 4 bases and the J gene lost 7 bases, with 13 bases spanning the gap. From germline, CDR1 is KGHDR and CDR2 SFDVKD. The CDR3 consists of 14 residues.

There are a few counts of this clone. V usage is TRBV20-1 and J usage is TRBJ2-7; D call uncertain. V lost 3 bases to trimming and J lost 3 bases, with 6 bases between them. This CDR3 has 11 amino acids. Germline V CDR1 and CDR2: DFQATT, SNEGSKA (reference sequence). In nucleotides, the CDR3 is TGCAGTGCTAGTATGGACTACGAGCAGTACTTC. This encodes CSASMDYEQYF.

The chain employs TRBV4-1 and TRBJ1-1; 10 positions match TRBD1. CDR1 and CDR2 (germline): MGHRA, YSYEKL. V lost 3 bases, J lost 6 bases, and 7 bases stayed unmatched. The CDR3 runs to 15 residues. The CDR3 nucleotides are TGCGCCAGCAGCCACCCGGGACAGGGGCAGGCTGAAGCTTTCTTT. It specifies CASSHPGQGQAEAFF.

The chain recombines TRBV5-1 with TRBJ1-2; a possible D gene is TRBD1 (6 bases). V lost 4 bases and J 8 bases, leaving 18 bases between the germline ends. CDR3 size: 14 residues. CDR1 is SGHRS, CDR2 YFSETQ, per germline. CDR3 in DNA: TGCGCCAGCAGCCGTCGGGACACTCTAGGCGGCTACACCTTC. Translated: CASSRRDTLGGYTF.

The rearrangement links TRBV7-9 to TRBJ2-1, with 10 positions matching TRBD1. CDR1 SEHNR and CDR2 FQNEAQ come from the germline V gene (reference sequence). J lost 9 bases, V lost 6 bases, and 8 bases had no gene match. This CDR3 has 14 amino acids. As DNA, the CDR3 is TGTGCCAGCAGGTCGGGACAGGGGAACACTGAGCAGTTCTTC. It codes for CASRSGQGNTEQFF.